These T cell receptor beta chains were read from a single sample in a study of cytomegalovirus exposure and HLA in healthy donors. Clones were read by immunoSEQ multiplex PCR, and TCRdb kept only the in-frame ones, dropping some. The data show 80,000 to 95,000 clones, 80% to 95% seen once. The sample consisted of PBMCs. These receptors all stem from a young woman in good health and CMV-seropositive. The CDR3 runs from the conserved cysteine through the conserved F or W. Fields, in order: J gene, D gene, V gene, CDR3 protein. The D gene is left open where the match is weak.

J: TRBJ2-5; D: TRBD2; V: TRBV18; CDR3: CASSPPSGRARETQYF
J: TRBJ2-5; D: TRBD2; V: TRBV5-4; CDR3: CASSSLAEAYQETQYF
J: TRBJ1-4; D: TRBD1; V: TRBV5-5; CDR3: CASSPYGQGANEKLFF
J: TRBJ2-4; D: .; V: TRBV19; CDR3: CASSIGFVRQGKNIQYF
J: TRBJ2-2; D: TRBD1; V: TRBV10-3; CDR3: CATLRDRDTGELFF
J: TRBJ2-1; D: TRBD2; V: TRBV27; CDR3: CASRTSGTNEQFF
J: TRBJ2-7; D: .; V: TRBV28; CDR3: CASSSNPGQRNYEQYF
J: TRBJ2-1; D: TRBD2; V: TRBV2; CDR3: CASSLPKRTSGRAVLDEQFF
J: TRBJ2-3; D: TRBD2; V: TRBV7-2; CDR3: CASSPRRTRAGVEADTQYF
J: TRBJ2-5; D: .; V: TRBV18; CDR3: CASSPDSQETQYF
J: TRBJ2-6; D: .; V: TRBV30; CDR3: CAWSVIRSGANVLTF
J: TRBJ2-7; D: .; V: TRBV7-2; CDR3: CASSISTDYEQYF
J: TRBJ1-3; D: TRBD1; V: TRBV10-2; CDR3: CASSEDRGNTIYF
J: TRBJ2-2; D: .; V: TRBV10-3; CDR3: CAIKTGTSANTGELFF
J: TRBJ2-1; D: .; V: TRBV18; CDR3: CASSPLGTQDYNEQFF
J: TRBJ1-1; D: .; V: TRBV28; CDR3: CASTSVPPGILNTEAFF
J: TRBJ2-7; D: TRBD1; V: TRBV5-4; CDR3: CASSPPGQGVYEQYF
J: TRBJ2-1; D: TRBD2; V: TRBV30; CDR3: CAWSVSASGAYNEQFF
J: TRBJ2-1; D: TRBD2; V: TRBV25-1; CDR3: CASSVLAGVEREQFF
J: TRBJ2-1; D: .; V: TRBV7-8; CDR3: CASSPGHPPYNEQFF
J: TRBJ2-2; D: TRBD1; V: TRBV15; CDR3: CATSKDRLNTGELFF
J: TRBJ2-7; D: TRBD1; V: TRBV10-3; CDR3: CAISKPRGSSYEQYF
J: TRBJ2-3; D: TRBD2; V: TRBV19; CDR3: CASGPGLAGSDTQYF
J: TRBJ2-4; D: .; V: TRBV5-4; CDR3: CASSPQQQGPKNIQYF
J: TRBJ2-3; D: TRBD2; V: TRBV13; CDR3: CASSVRTSGRTDTQYF
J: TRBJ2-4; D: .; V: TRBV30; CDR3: CAWSLGGDKNIQYF
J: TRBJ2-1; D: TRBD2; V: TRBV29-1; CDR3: CSVYSSGKGNNEQFF
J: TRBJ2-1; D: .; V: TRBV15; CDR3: CATSRRPGQGYNEQFF
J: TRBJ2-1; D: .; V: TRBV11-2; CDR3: CASSPQGSDEQFF
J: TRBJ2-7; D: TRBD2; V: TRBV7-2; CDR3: CASRLTGGHEQYF
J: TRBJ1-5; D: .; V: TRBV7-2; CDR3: CASRPSASGPQHF
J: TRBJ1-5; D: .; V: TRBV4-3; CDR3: CASSQDWAGDQPQHF
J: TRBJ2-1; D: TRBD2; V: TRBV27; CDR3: CASSTLGAGGLRFF
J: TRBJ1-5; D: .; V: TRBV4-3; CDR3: CASSPTWASNHQPQHF
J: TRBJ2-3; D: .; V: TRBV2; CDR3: CASSVERFLDTQYF
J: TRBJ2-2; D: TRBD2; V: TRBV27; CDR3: CASSLTSGRSTGELFF
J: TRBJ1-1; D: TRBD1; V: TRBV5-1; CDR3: CASSLIARGQGEAFF